These 5 T cell receptor beta chains were all obtained from the same sample, sequenced in a study of T cells expressing NK-cell markers. From the 5' RACE reads, TCRdb lists one entry per CDR3 protein and no DNA. The ten top clones account for 30% to 45%, within a sample of 150,000 or so distinct CDR3 sequences. Material for sequencing was blood T cells: a sorted CD56 or NKG2C T cell subset, CD4+ or CD8+ T cells, or bulk PBMC T cells (not recorded which). The receptor set was obtained from a woman aged 50 to 65 in good health.

This chain joins TRBV24-1 and TRBJ2-1; TCRdb lists TRBD2, though no DNA is available to test this call. This CDR3 comprises 16 residues. The germline CDR1 and CDR2 sequences are KGHDR and SFDVKD. The CDR3 is CATSDWTSGVYNEQFF.

The rearrangement joins TRBV14 to TRBJ2-7; TCRdb's assignment of TRBD1 cannot be checked, as there is no DNA. Germline loops: CDR1 SGHDN, CDR2 FVKESK. The CDR3 length is 14 residues. The CDR3 loop is CASSPSRDRSEQYF.

The chain carries TRBV15 and TRBJ1-4; no DNA is available, so the TRBD1 call from TCRdb remains unchecked. CDR1 and CDR2 (germline): LNHNV, YYDKDF (reference sequence). This CDR3 contains 15 residues. CDR3 region: CATSSLRTGDEKLFF.

The chain couples TRBV29-1 to TRBJ1-1. CDR1 SQVTM and CDR2 ANQGSEA come from the germline V gene. The CDR3 contains 14 residues. The CDR3 is CSVESGGVNTEAFF.

The rearrangement joins TRBV6-6 to TRBJ2-3. CDR1 and CDR2 (germline): MNHNY, SVGAGI (reference sequence). CDR3 length: 14 amino acids. This CDR3 is CASSYAVLGDTQYF.